What follows are 20 T cell receptor beta chains derived from one specimen sequenced in a study of T cells in women clearing cervical HPV infection. The repertoire was sequenced with immunoSEQ multiplex PCR; TCRdb's copy has only in-frame clones and lacks some. The data show around 46,000 clones, and the top ten clones hold 35%. What was sequenced was blood buffy coat. These receptors all stem from a woman aged 18 to 75 with a cervical HPV16 infection that either progressed to CIN3+ or cleared (not recorded which).

Details on this clone: The read ends 3 residues before the CDR3 terminus; that terminus is restored from the germline J gene. The chain couples TRBV19 to TRBJ1-1; D is unclear. V lost 7 bases, J lost 1 base, and 4 bases lay in between. The germline CDR1 and CDR2 sequences are LNHDA and SQIVND (reference sequence). CDR3 size: 11 residues. The CDR3 here is CASKGNTEAFF. CDR3 bases read: TGTGCCAGTAAGGGGAACACTGAA.

With respect to this clone: The CDR3 goes on 3 residues after the read ends, and that part is filled in from the germline J gene. The gene calls are TRBV10-3 and TRBJ2-5; D might be TRBD2 (6 bases). Per germline, CDR1 ENHRY and CDR2 SYGVKD. CDR3 length: 13 amino acids. Trimming removed 6 bases from V and 2 bases from J, with 10 bases in between. The CDR3 loop reads CAIRPGTQETQYF. The part of the CDR3 DNA that was read is TGTGCCATCAGACCCGGGACTCAAGAGACC.

With regard to this clone: The observed sequence ends 3 residues before the CDR3 terminus, with the missing tail filled in from the germline J gene. V and J are TRBV6-2 or TRBV6-3 and TRBJ2-3, with 9 bases that match TRBD2. Trimming at V came to 8 bases and at J to 2 bases, leaving 8 bases not matched to a gene. The CDR3 is 15 residues long. Germline CDR1 MNHEY, CDR2 SVGEGT. CDR3 bases read: TGTGCCAGCCACAGCGGGGGGATACCCACAGATACG. It yields the protein CASHSGGIPTDT. In full, the CDR3 is CASHSGGIPTDTQYF.

As regards this clone: Read coverage stops 3 residues before the CDR3 terminus; the germline J gene supplies the remainder. The chain couples TRBV30 to TRBJ1-5; unclear D gene. There are 13 residues in the CDR3. Germline assignment: CDR1 GTSNPN and CDR2 SVGIG (reference sequence). V lost 2 bases, J lost 6 bases, and 11 bases lay in between. The CDR3 bases that were read are TGTGCCTGGAGTACAGAGCAATCTCAGCCC. Amino acids: CAWSTEQSQP. The entire CDR3 protein is CAWSTEQSQPQHF. The full variable domain, with the rest looked up from reference TRBV30 and TRBJ1-5, is SQTIHQWPATLVQPVGSPLSLECTVEGTSNPNLYWYRQAAGRGLQLLFYSVGIGQISSEVPQNLSASRPQDRQFILSSKKLLLSDSGFYLCAWSTEQSQPQHFGDGTRLSIL.

Comment on this clone: The read terminates 3 residues ahead of where the CDR3 ends, so the germline J gene completes it. V and J are TRBV30 and TRBJ1-3, with a possible D match to TRBD1 (6 bases). There are 13 residues in the CDR3. The germline V gene has CDR1 GTSNPN and CDR2 SVGIG (reference sequence). The ends were cut back, 3 bases at V and 4 bases at J, with 10 bases in the middle. Partial CDR3 DNA: TGTGCCTGGAGCGCGGGGGGCGGAAACACC. This codes for CAWSAGGGNT. The entire CDR3 sequence reads CAWSAGGGNTIYF. The entire variable domain, with the rest obtained from reference TRBV30 and TRBJ1-3, is as follows: SQTIHQWPATLVQPVGSPLSLECTVEGTSNPNLYWYRQAAGRGLQLLFYSVGIGQISSEVPQNLSASRPQDRQFILSSKKLLLSDSGFYLCAWSAGGGNTIYFGEGSWLTVV.

A word on this clone: The read ends 3 residues early relative to the CDR3; the germline J gene fills the gap. The chain links TRBV20-1 to TRBJ2-5; 9 bases map to TRBD2. The CDR3 sequence is 12 residues long. The trim removed 8 bases at V and 3 bases at J, leaving 4 bases unmatched. Looked up from germline, CDR1 is DFQATT and CDR2 is SNEGSKA (reference sequence). The sequenced CDR3 bases are TGCAGTCTTCAGCGGGAGGAAGAGACC. Amino acid sequence: CSLQREEET. The whole CDR3 protein is CSLQREEETQYF.

Concerning this clone: The CDR3 end falls 3 residues outside the read, so it is completed with the germline J gene. J is TRBJ2-3 and V is TRBV19, with a possible D match to TRBD2 (6 bases). The V gene lost 7 bases and the J gene lost 1 base, with 12 bases spanning the gap. Per germline, CDR1 LNHDA and CDR2 SQIVND (reference sequence). This CDR3 is built from 14 residues. This chain's CDR3 is CASTSGEGTDTQYF. The DNA read from the CDR3 is TGTGCCAGTACATCCGGGGAGGGCACAGATACG. Full variable domain (missing parts from reference TRBV19 and TRBJ2-3): DGGITQSPKYLFRKEGQNVTLSCEQNLNHDAMYWYRQDPGQGLRLIYYSQIVNDFQKGDIAEGYSVSREKKESFPLTVTSAQKNPTAFYLCASTSGEGTDTQYFGPGTRLTVL.

A remark on this clone: The read stops 3 residues short of the end of the CDR3; the missing end is completed from the germline J gene. The J gene is TRBJ1-4, the V gene TRBV19; 7 positions agree with TRBD1. The CDR3 length is 18 residues. The germline CDR1 and CDR2 sequences are LNHDA and SQIVND (reference sequence). The CDR3: CASSIIGQALSGANVLFF. The sequenced part of the CDR3 DNA is TGTGCCAGTTCTATTATAGGACAGGCGCTCTCTGGGGCCAACGTA.

For this clone: The CDR3 end lies 3 residues beyond the end of the read and is filled in from the germline J gene. The chain couples TRBV5-1 to TRBJ1-1, with 7 bases that match TRBD1. This CDR3 spans 14 amino acids. The germline gives CDR1 SGHRS, CDR2 YFSETQ. V shed 1 base, J shed 4 bases, and the junction held 4 bases outside the gene matches. The covered CDR3 bases are TGCGCCAGCAGCTTGACGCAGGGGGTCACTGAA. Translated, it gives CASSLTQGVTE. The entire CDR3 reads CASSLTQGVTEAFF.

About this clone: Sequencing ends 3 residues short of the CDR3 end; the germline J gene provides the rest. The chain links TRBV7-6 to TRBJ2-3, with 10 positions matching TRBD2. CDR1 and CDR2 from the germline V gene are SGHVS and FNYEAQ. This CDR3 is 14 amino acids long. CDR3 region: CASSPSSGGETQYF. The DNA read from the CDR3 is TGTGCCAGCAGCCCTTCTAGCGGGGGAGAGACG.

As to this clone: The read stops 3 residues short of the end of the CDR3; the missing end is completed from the germline J gene. This sequence joins TRBV7-3 and TRBJ2-2; unclear D gene. The CDR3 has 12 residues. CDR1 and CDR2 from the germline V gene are SGHTA and FQGTGA. Trimming pared 6 bases from V and 6 bases from J, leaving 8 bases between. The CDR3 loop reads CASSPEAGELFF. CDR3 DNA (partial): TGTGCCAGCAGTCCAGAGGCCGGGGAG. Drawing the rest from reference TRBV7-3 and TRBJ2-2, the complete variable domain is GAGVSQTPSNKVTEKGKYVELRCDPISGHTALYWYRQSLGQGPEFLIYFQGTGAADDSGLPNDRFFAVRPEGSVSTLKIQRTERGDSAVYLCASSPEAGELFFGEGSRLTVL.

About this clone: The read stops 3 residues short of the end of the CDR3; the missing end is completed from the germline J gene. The rearrangement uses TRBV18 and TRBJ1-2; no clear D gene. Germline lookup yields CDR1 KGHSH and CDR2 LQKENI. The CDR3 is 18 amino acids. The CDR3 protein is CASSPNLAGGIFTDTYTF. The CDR3 bases that were read are TGTGCCAGCTCACCGAATCTAGCGGGAGGGATTTTCACAGATACC.

The covered CDR3 bases are TGCAGCTCGGGACAGGGGGGGACTGAA. Its protein is CSSGQGGTE. The whole CDR3 sequence is CSSGQGGTEAFF. This chain connects TRBV29-1 to TRBJ1-1, with TRBD1 matching 11 bases. The read stops 3 residues short of the end of the CDR3; the missing end is completed from the germline J gene. The J segment lost 5 bases and the V segment lost 8 bases, leaving 4 bases of the junction unmatched. The CDR3 sequence is 12 residues long. Germline V gene lookup returns CDR1 SQVTM and CDR2 ANQGSEA.

Points on this clone: Read coverage stops 3 residues before the CDR3 terminus; the germline J gene supplies the remainder. The gene calls are TRBV7-2 and TRBJ2-1; no clear D gene. Germline V gives CDR1 SGHTA, CDR2 FQGNSA. Deletions cut 6 bases from V and 0 bases from J, with 12 bases between. This CDR3 comprises 15 residues. The part of the CDR3 DNA that was read is TGTGCCAGCAGTCTAACTGCGAGCTCCTACAATGAG. It encodes CASSLTASSYNE. The full CDR3 protein reads CASSLTASSYNEQFF.

A remark on this clone: The read terminates 3 residues ahead of where the CDR3 ends, so the germline J gene completes it. The rearrangement uses TRBV7-9 and TRBJ2-7; perhaps TRBD2 as D (5 bases). Germline V gene lookup returns CDR1 SEHNR and CDR2 FQNEAQ (reference sequence). V dropped 8 bases and J dropped 2 bases, with 19 bases sitting between them. There are 15 residues in the CDR3. CDR3 sequence: CASPPQSGSAYEQYF. The covered CDR3 bases are TGTGCCAGCCCGCCGCAAAGCGGCTCTGCCTACGAG.

On this clone itself: The CDR3 end falls 3 residues outside the read, so it is completed with the germline J gene. The rearrangement links TRBV29-1 to TRBJ2-3; D gene ambiguous. Germline V gene sequence: CDR1 SQVTM, CDR2 ANQGSEA. This CDR3 has 11 amino acids. Trimming pared 7 bases from V and 6 bases from J, leaving 11 bases between. The sequenced part of the CDR3 DNA is TGCAGCGGCGTACCCGGGGATACG. It translates to CSGVPGDT. The CDR3 in full is CSGVPGDTQYF.

Concerning this clone itself: The read stops 3 residues short of the end of the CDR3; the missing end is completed from the germline J gene. This rearrangement joins TRBV19 to TRBJ1-2; D is possibly TRBD1 (6 bases). Germline V CDR1 and CDR2: LNHDA, SQIVND (reference sequence). There are 16 residues in the CDR3. The CDR3 loop is CASSNPQGMGPDIYTF. The sequenced CDR3 bases are TGTGCCAGTAGCAACCCTCAGGGGATGGGTCCGGACATC.

Concerning this clone itself: Sequencing ends 3 residues short of the CDR3 end; the germline J gene provides the rest. This rearrangement joins TRBV20-1 to TRBJ2-5, with a possible D match to TRBD2 (6 bases). Germline CDR1 reads DFQATT; CDR2 reads SNEGSKA (reference sequence). The CDR3 length is 15 residues. Trimming stripped 0 bases from V and 5 bases from J, with 16 bases between. CDR3 amino acids: CSARDSTFGGETQYF. CDR3 bases read: TGCAGTGCTAGAGATTCCACCTTCGGAGGGGAGACC.

CDR3 loop: CASSPQGRETQYF. The covered CDR3 bases are TGTGCCAGCTCACCACAGGGGAGAGAGACG. This sequence joins TRBV18 and TRBJ2-3, with D perhaps matching TRBD1 or TRBD2 (5 bases each). The read terminates 3 residues before the CDR3 end, so the remaining end is supplied by the germline J gene. Germline V gives CDR1 KGHSH, CDR2 LQKENI. The length of the CDR3 is 13 residues.

A word on this clone: The CDR3 end is not reached by the read, which stops 3 residues before it; the germline J gene fills it in. The rearrangement links TRBV5-1 to TRBJ2-1; 8 bases are a match to TRBD1. Trimming took 0 bases from V and 4 from J; bases not matched to a gene: 12. CDR1 SGHRS and CDR2 YFSETQ come from the germline V gene. The CDR3 length is 18 residues. The part of the CDR3 DNA that was read is TGCGCCAGCAGCTTGGTGCCGACAGGGGATAGTTTTTACAATGAG. This encodes CASSLVPTGDSFYNE. The CDR3 reads in full as CASSLVPTGDSFYNEQFF.